This T cell receptor (beta chain) derives from a study of response to subunit inactivated influenza vaccine. Details on this clonotype: Its antigen remains unknown.

The CDR3 is 17 amino acids. V lost 8 bases and J lost 3, with 25 bases in between. Germline assignment: CDR1 MNHEY and CDR2 SMNVEV (reference sequence). TCRdb reprocessed the RT-PCR reads with MiXCR, giving one entry per CDR3 protein. The data hold fewer than 350,000 distinct CDR3 sequences, with just over 20% observed a single time. The study, taken as a whole, reports: Each seasonal influenza vaccination recruits few new T cells, the authors suggested.

The chain combines TRBV27 with TRBJ1-2; D is perhaps TRBD1 (5 bases). This receptor was taken from a man between 50 and 69 years old who received an inactivated influenza vaccine. Sequencing used PBMCs from blood, obtained approximately 20 months after vaccination. The CDR3 nucleotides read TGTGCCAGCCACCCTGGGACGCGGAAAGGGGTAGACTATGGCTACACCTTC. As protein: CASHPGTRKGVDYGYTF.